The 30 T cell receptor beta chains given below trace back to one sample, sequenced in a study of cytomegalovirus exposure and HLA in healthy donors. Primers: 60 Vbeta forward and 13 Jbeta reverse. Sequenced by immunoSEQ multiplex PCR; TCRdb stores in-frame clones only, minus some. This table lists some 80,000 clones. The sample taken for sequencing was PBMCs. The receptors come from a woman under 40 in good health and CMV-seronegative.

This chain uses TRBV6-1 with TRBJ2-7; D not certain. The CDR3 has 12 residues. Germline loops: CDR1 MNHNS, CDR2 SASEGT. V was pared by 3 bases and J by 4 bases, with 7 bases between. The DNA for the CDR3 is TGTGCCAGCAGTGATCGTTTATACGAGCAGTACTTC. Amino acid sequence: CASSDRLYEQYF.

CDR3 in amino acids: CASSESVMRTLGPQHF. CDR3 in DNA: TGTGCCAGCAGTGAAAGTGTAATGAGAACCCTTGGTCCCCAGCATTTT. The chain has TRBV6-1 and TRBJ1-5, with D hard to call. V lost 2 bases, J lost 10 bases, and 21 bases lay in between. The CDR3 sequence is 16 residues long. From germline, CDR1 is MNHNS and CDR2 SASEGT.

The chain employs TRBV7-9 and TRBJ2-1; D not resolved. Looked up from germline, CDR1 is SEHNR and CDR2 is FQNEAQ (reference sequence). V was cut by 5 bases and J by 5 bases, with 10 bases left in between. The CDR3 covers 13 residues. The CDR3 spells CASSPRSDNEQFF. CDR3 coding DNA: TGTGCCAGCAGCCCTCGGTCCGACAATGAGCAGTTCTTC.

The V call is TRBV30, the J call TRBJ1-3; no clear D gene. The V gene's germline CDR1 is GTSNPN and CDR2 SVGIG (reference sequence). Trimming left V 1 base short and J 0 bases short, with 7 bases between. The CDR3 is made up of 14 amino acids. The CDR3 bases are TGTGCCTGGAGTGATTGGCTCTCTGGAAACACCATATATTTT. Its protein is CAWSDWLSGNTIYF.

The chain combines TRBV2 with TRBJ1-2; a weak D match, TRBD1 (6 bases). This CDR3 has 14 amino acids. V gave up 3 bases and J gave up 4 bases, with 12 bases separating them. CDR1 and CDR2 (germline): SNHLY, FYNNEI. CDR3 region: CASSETGQIYGYTF. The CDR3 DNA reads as TGTGCCAGCAGTGAGACAGGACAGATCTATGGCTACACCTTC.

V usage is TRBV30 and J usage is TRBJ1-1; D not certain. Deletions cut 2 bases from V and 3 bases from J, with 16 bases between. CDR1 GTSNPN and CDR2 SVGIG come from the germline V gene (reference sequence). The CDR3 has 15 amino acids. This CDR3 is CAWSQRSGTYTEAFF. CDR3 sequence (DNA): TGTGCCTGGAGTCAGCGTAGCGGAACTTACACTGAAGCTTTCTTT.

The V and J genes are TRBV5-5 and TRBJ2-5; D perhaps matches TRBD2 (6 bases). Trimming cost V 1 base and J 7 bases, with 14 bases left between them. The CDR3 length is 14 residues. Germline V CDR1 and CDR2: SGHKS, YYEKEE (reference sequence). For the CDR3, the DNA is TGTGCCAGCAGCTTGCAATGGGGGGAAGGGACCCAGTACTTC. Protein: CASSLQWGEGTQYF.

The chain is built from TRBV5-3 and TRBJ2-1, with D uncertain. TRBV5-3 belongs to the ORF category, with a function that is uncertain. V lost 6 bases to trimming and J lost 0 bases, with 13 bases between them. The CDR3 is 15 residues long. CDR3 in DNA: TGTGCCAGAACCCCGGGTGGCCTCTCCTACAATGAGCAGTTCTTC. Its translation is CARTPGGLSYNEQFF.

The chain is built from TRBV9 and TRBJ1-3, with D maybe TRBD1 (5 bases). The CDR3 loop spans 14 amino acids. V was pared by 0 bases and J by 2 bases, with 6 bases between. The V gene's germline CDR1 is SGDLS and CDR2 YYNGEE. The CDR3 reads CASSVAGTGNTIYF. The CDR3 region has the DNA TGTGCCAGCAGCGTAGCAGGGACTGGAAACACCATATATTTT.

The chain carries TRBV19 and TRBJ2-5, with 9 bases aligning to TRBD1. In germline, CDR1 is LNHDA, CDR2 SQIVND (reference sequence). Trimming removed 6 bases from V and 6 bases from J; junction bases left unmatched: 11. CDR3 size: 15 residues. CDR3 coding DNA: TGTGCCAGTAGCGGGGGACAGGGTGAGGAGAAGACCCAGTACTTC. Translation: CASSGGQGEEKTQYF.

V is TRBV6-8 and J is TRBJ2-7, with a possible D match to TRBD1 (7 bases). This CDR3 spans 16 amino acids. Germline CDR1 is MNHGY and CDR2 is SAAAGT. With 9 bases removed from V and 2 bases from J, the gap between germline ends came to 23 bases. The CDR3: CARYPPWRDRTYEQYF. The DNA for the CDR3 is TGTGCCAGATACCCCCCTTGGAGGGACAGAACCTACGAGCAGTACTTC.

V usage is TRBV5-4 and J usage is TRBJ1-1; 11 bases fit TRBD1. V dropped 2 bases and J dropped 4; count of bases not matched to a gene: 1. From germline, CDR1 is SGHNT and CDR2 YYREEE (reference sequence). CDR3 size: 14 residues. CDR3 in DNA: TGTGCCAGCAGCTTCGGGACAGGGGGCACTGAAGCTTTCTTT. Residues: CASSFGTGGTEAFF.

In DNA form, the CDR3 reads TGCGCCAGCAGCTTGGGAGGGATTGATGGCTACACCTTC. Amino acids: CASSLGGIDGYTF. The V and J genes are TRBV5-1 and TRBJ1-2; no definite D call. The CDR3 length is 13 residues. CDR1 is SGHRS, CDR2 YFSETQ, per germline. The V end was cut by 0 bases, the J end by 6 bases, with 9 bases between.

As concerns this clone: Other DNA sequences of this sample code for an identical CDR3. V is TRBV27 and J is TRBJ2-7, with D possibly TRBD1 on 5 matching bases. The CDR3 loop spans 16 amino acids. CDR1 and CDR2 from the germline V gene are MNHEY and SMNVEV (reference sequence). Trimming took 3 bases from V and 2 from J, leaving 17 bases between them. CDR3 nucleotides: TGTGCCAGCAGTTTGGGCTCTGGCAGGGCAGCCTACGAGCAGTACTTC. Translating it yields CASSLGSGRAAYEQYF.

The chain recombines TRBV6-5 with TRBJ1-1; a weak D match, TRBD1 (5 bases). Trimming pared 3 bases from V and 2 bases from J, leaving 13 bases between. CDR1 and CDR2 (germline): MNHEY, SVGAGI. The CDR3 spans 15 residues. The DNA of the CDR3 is TGTGCCAGCAGTTATACCCCGGGGGGAAACACTGAAGCTTTCTTT. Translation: CASSYTPGGNTEAFF.

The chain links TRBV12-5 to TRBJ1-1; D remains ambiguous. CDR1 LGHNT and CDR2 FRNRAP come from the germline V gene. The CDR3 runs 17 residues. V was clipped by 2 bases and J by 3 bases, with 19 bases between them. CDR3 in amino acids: CASGLTSAPGRDTEAFF. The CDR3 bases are TGTGCTAGTGGTTTGACCTCGGCCCCCGGGAGAGACACTGAAGCTTTCTTT.

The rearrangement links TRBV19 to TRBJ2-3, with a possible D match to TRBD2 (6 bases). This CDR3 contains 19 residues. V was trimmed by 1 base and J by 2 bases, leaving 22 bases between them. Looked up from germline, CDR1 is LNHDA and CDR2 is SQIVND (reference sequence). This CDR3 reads CASSIASLLATPDTDTQYF. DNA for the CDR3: TGTGCCAGTAGTATAGCATCCCTACTAGCTACTCCCGACACAGATACGCAGTATTTT.

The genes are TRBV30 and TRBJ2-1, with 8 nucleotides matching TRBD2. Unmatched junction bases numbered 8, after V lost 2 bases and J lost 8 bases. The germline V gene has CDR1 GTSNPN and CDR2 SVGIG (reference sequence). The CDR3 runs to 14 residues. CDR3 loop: CAWSSGGAGYEQFF. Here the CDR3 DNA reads TGTGCCTGGAGTTCGGGGGGGGCAGGATATGAGCAGTTCTTC.

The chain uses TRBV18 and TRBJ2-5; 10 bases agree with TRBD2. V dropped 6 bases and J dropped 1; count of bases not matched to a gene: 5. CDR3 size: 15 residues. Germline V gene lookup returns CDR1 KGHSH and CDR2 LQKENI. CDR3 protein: CASSGLAGVQETQYF. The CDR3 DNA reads TGTGCCAGCTCGGGGCTAGCGGGGGTCCAAGAGACCCAGTACTTC.

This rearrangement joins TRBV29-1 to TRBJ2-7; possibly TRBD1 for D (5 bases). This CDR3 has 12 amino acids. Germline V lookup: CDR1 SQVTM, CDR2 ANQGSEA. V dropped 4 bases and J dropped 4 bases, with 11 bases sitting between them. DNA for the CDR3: TGCAGCGTTGGTGGGGCTGGATACGAGCAGTACTTC. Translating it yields CSVGGAGYEQYF.

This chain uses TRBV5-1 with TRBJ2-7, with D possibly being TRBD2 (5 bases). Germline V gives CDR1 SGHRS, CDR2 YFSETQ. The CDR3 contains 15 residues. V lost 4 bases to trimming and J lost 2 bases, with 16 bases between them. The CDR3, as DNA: TGCGCCAGCAGCCCCAACCCGCTAGCCGCCTACGAGCAGTACTTC. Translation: CASSPNPLAAYEQYF.

Here the CDR3 reads CASSRQREGYNEQFF. The CDR3 DNA reads as TGTGCCAGCAGTCGCCAGCGGGAGGGGTACAATGAGCAGTTCTTC. The V call is TRBV28, the J call TRBJ2-1; 10 positions agree with TRBD2. Germline loops: CDR1 MDHEN, CDR2 SYDVKM. The CDR3 has 15 amino acids. With V trimmed by 5 bases and J by 4 bases, 5 bases remained unmatched.

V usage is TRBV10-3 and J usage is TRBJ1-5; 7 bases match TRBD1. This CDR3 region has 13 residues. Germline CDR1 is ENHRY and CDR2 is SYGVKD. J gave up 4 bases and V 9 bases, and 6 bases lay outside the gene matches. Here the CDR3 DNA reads TGTGCCATTAGACAGGGACAAAATCAGCCCCAGCATTTT. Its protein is CAIRQGQNQPQHF.

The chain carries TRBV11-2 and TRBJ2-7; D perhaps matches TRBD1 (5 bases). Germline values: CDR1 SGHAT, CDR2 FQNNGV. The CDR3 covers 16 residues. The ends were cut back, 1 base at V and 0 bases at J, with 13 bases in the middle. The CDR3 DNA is TGTGCCAGCAGCTTAGTTGGTGCAGGGTTCTCCTACGAGCAGTACTTC. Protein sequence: CASSLVGAGFSYEQYF. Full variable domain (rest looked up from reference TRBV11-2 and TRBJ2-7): EAGVAQSPRYKIIEKRQSVAFWCNPISGHATLYWYQQILGQGPKLLIQFQNNGVVDDSQLPKDRFSAERLKGVDSTLKIQPAKLEDSAVYLCASSLVGAGFSYEQYFGPGTRLTVT.

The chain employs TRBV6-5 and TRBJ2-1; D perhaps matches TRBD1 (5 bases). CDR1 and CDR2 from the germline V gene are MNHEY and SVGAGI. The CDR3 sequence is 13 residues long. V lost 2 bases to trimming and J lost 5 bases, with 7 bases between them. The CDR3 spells CASSYEQDNEQFF. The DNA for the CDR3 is TGTGCCAGCAGTTACGAACAGGACAATGAGCAGTTCTTC.

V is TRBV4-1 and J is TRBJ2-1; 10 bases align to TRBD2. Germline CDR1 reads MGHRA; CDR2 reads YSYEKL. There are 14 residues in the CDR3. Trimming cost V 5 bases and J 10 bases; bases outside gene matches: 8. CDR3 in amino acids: CASSRLAGLGEQFF. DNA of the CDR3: TGCGCCAGCAGCAGACTAGCGGGCCTAGGAGAGCAGTTCTTC.

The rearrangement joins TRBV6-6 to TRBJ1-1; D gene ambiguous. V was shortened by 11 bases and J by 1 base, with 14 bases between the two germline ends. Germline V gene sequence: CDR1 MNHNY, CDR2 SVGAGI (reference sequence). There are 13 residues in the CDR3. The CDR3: CAAGVRANTEAFF. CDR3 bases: TGTGCCGCGGGAGTTAGGGCGAACACTGAAGCTTTCTTT.

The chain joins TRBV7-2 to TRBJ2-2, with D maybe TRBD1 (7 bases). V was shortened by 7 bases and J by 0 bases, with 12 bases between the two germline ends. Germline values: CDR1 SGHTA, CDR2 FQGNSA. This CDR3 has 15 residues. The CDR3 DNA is TGTGCCAGCAAGGAGGGGGCGACGAACACCGGGGAGCTGTTTTTT. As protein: CASKEGATNTGELFF.

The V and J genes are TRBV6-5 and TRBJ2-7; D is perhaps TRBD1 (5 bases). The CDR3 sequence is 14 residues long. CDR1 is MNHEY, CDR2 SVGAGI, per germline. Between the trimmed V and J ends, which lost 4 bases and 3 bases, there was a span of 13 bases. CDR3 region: CASSWGREHYEQYF. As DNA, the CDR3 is TGTGCCAGCAGTTGGGGCAGGGAACACTACGAGCAGTACTTC.

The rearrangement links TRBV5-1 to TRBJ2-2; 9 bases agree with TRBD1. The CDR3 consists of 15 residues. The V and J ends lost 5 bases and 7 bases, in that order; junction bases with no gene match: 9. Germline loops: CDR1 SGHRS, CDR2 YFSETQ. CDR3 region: CASRQDRGEIGELFF. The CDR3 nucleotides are TGCGCCAGCAGACAGGACAGGGGTGAAATCGGGGAGCTGTTTTTT.